This T cell receptor (beta chain) derives from a study of CXCR3-negative and CXCR3-positive naive CD8 T cells. UMI-tagged TRB cDNA libraries were built via 5' RACE. With the 5' RACE reads reprocessed, TCRdb shows one record per CDR3 protein and no DNA. The sample yields 20,000 to 30,000 distinct CDR3 sequences, of which the top ten take up 2.8%. Germline V gene data show CDR1 as SGHVS and CDR2 as FNYEAQ. This CDR3 contains 15 residues. This TCR came from a human donor in good health. Some clones in this sample may be carry-over from other donors' samples. The sample comprised naive CXCR3- CD8+ T cells from blood. Subset defined: CD45RO-CCR7+CD27+CD95- naive CD8+ T cells lacking CXCR3 (TNR3-). The rearrangement links TRBV7-6 to TRBJ2-7; with no DNA, the TCRdb D assignment of TRBD1 cannot be verified. CDR3 sequence reads: CASSLETGVRIEQYF. The complete variable domain, with remaining parts taken from reference TRBV7-6 and TRBJ2-7, reads GAGVSQSPRYKVTKRGQDVALRCDPISGHVSLYWYRQALGQGPEFLTYFNYEAQQDKSGLPNDRFSAERPEGSISTLTIQRTEQRDSAMYRCASSLETGVRIEQYFGPGTRLTVT.